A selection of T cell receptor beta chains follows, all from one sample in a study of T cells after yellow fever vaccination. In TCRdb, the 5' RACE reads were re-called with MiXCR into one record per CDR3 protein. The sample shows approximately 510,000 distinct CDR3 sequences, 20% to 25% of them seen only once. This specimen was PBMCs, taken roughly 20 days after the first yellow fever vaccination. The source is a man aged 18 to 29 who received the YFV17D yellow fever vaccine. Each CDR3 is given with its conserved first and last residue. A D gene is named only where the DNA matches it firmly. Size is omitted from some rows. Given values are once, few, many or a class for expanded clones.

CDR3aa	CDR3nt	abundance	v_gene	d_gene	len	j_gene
CASSAGTFNYGYTF	TGTGCCAGCAGTGCAGGGACATTTAACTATGGCTACACCTTC	few	TRBV6-1	NA	14	TRBJ1-2
CASSLSGRAAFF	TGTGCCAGCAGTTTATCGGGCAGGGCAGCTTTCTTT	NA	TRBV28	NA	12	TRBJ1-1
CSAQHPGTGGNGYTF	TGCAGTGCTCAGCACCCCGGGACAGGGGGGAATGGCTACACCTTC	NA	TRBV20-1	TRBD1	15	TRBJ1-2
CASSQVVIAVSQETQYF	TGTGCCAGCAGCCAAGTAGTGATAGCGGTGTCACAAGAGACCCAGTACTTC	many	TRBV3-1	NA	17	TRBJ2-5
CASSYGGQGANTGELFF	TGTGCCAGCAGTTACGGAGGACAGGGGGCGAACACCGGGGAGCTGTTTTTT	NA	TRBV6-5	TRBD1	17	TRBJ2-2
CASSFNAGAEETQYF	TGTGCCAGCAGCTTTAATGCGGGGGCGGAAGAGACCCAGTACTTC	NA	TRBV7-2	NA	15	TRBJ2-5
CASSPPARAANTGELFF	TGTGCCAGCTCACCACCGGCCAGGGCAGCGAACACCGGGGAGCTGTTTTTT	NA	TRBV18	NA	17	TRBJ2-2
CATRGGNTGELFF	TGTGCCACACGGGGGGGGAACACCGGGGAGCTGTTTTTT	few	TRBV24-1	TRBD2	13	TRBJ2-2
CATSRDYRGDGYTF	TGTGCCACCAGCAGAGATTACAGGGGGGATGGCTACACCTTC	NA	TRBV15	TRBD1	14	TRBJ1-2
CSAGSRGRYNEQFF	TGCAGTGCGGGAAGCCGGGGCCGTTACAATGAGCAGTTCTTC	NA	TRBV20-1	NA	14	TRBJ2-1
CASSPTRDRTYEQYF	TGTGCCAGCAGCCCGACCCGGGACAGAACCTACGAGCAGTACTTC	NA	TRBV7-9	TRBD1	15	TRBJ2-7
CASSLLNVDQPQHF	TGTGCCAGCAGTTTGTTAAATGTTGACCAGCCCCAGCATTTT	NA	TRBV28	NA	14	TRBJ1-5
CASRISGGKADTQYF	TGTGCCAGCAGGATTAGCGGGGGAAAAGCAGATACGCAGTATTTT	NA	TRBV12-3/TRBV12-4	TRBD2	15	TRBJ2-3
CASRAQGVQGYTF	TGCGCCAGCAGAGCCCAGGGGGTGCAAGGCTACACCTTC	NA	TRBV4-3	TRBD1	13	TRBJ1-2
CASRGVGFGYTF	TGCGCCAGCAGAGGTGTCGGCTTTGGCTACACCTTC	NA	TRBV4-1	NA	12	TRBJ1-2
CASSLRTAKNYGYTF	TGTGCCAGCAGCTTAAGGACAGCAAAAAACTATGGCTACACCTTC	few	TRBV7-2	NA	15	TRBJ1-2
CASSPSRSNEKLFF	TGTGCCAGCAGCCCGTCGCGGAGTAATGAAAAACTGTTTTTT	once	TRBV12-3/TRBV12-4	NA	14	TRBJ1-4
CASSFRGGGLGKNIQYF	TGTGCCAGCAGCTTCAGGGGTGGGGGATTGGGCAAAAACATTCAGTACTTC	NA	TRBV11-2	NA	17	TRBJ2-4
CSARDWDREKNGYTF	TGCAGTGCTAGAGACTGGGACAGGGAGAAGAATGGCTACACCTTC	few	TRBV20-1	TRBD1	15	TRBJ1-2
CSARAFAGRNYGYTF	TGCAGTGCTAGAGCTTTTGCAGGCCGTAACTATGGCTACACCTTC	NA	TRBV20-1	NA	15	TRBJ1-2
CASRLRGGPYNEQFF	TGTGCCAGCAGGTTAAGGGGGGGCCCCTACAATGAGCAGTTCTTC	few	TRBV2	NA	15	TRBJ2-1
CASSPPSPGGDEQFF	TGTGCCAGCAGTCCACCTAGTCCCGGGGGGGATGAGCAGTTCTTC	NA	TRBV12-3/TRBV12-4	TRBD2	15	TRBJ2-1
CASSETGGPYNEQFF	TGTGCCAGCAGCGAGACAGGGGGACCCTACAATGAGCAGTTCTTC	few	TRBV9	TRBD1	15	TRBJ2-1
CASSSRWGAGSDTQYF	TGCGCCAGCAGCTCTAGGTGGGGGGCAGGTTCGGATACGCAGTATTTT	NA	TRBV5-1	NA	16	TRBJ2-3
CAMGARFEDKFF	TGTGCCATGGGAGCCAGGTTTGAGGATAAGTTCTTC	NA	TRBV5-8	NA	12	TRBJ2-1
CASSLSKHETQYF	TGTGCCAGCAGTTTATCTAAGCATGAGACCCAGTACTTC	NA	TRBV12-3/TRBV12-4	NA	13	TRBJ2-5
CAISDPDKMMNTEAFF	TGTGCCATCAGTGACCCGGACAAGATGATGAACACTGAAGCTTTCTTT	few	TRBV10-3	NA	16	TRBJ1-1
CATGSRGNQPQHF	TGTGCCACTGGGTCTAGGGGCAATCAGCCCCAGCATTTT	few	TRBV27	NA	13	TRBJ1-5